Below are 22 T cell receptor beta chains sequenced from a single sample in a study of quantifying T cell responses using KT2 cells. Whole-study context: Reverse transcription used primers in the TCR alpha and beta constant regions.

The cDNA 3' end received a ligated oligonucleotide with a UMI. An equimolar mix of RC1.1 and RC1.2 primed the beta chain across TRBC1 and TRBC2. TCRdb independently ran MiXCR on the UMI-ligation and nested PCR reads; one entry per CDR3 protein. The sample consists of 25,000 to 35,000 distinct CDR3 sequences, around a tenth of them appearing once. The sample taken for sequencing was PBMCs spiked with cells of the T cell clone KT2. The receptors originated from a human donor.

This clonotype was found many times. V usage is TRBV12-3 or TRBV12-4 and J usage is TRBJ2-3; 12 nucleotides line up with TRBD2. Trimming at V came to 8 bases and at J to 10 bases, leaving 13 bases not matched to a gene. The CDR3 totals 15 residues. The CDR3: CASGTGTSGLRAQYF. The CDR3 DNA follows: TGTGCCAGCGGGACTGGGACTAGCGGGCTACGGGCGCAGTATTTT.

In this sample, this clonotype turned up a few times. This chain connects TRBV7-9 to TRBJ1-1; tentatively, D is TRBD1 (5 bases). The V gene lost 5 bases and the J gene lost 7 bases, with 17 bases spanning the gap. Looked up from germline, CDR1 is SEHNR and CDR2 is FQNEAQ (reference sequence). This CDR3 has 14 residues. The CDR3 DNA sequence: TGTGCCAGCAGCCCTACCCAGGCCGACAGTGAAGCTTTCTTT. This codes for CASSPTQADSEAFF. Full variable domain (remainder filled in from reference TRBV7-9 and TRBJ1-1): DTGVSQNPRHKITKRGQNVTFRCDPISEHNRLYWYRQTLGQGPEFLTYFQNEAQLEKSRLLSDRFSAERPKGSFSTLEIQRTEQGDSAMYLCASSPTQADSEAFFGQGTRLTVV.

This clonotype came up a few times. The chain has TRBV9 and TRBJ2-3, with 7 nucleotides matching TRBD2. The CDR3 is 16 residues long. Looked up from germline, CDR1 is SGDLS and CDR2 is YYNGEE. Trimming at V came to 3 bases and at J to 2 bases, leaving 9 bases not matched to a gene. CDR3 amino acids: CASSGSLAELTDTQYF. The CDR3 DNA reads as TGTGCCAGCAGCGGCAGCCTAGCGGAGCTCACAGATACGCAGTATTTT.

There are a few counts of this clonotype. The rearrangement uses TRBV6-5 and TRBJ1-3, with 7 nucleotides matching TRBD1. Trimming removed 5 bases from V and 0 bases from J; junction bases left unmatched: 4. This CDR3 has 15 residues. Germline-derived CDR1 and CDR2 are MNHEY and SVGAGI. CDR3 amino acids: CASSPDRYSGNTIYF. The DNA for the CDR3 is TGTGCCAGCAGTCCGGACAGGTACTCTGGAAACACCATATATTTT.

This clonotype was seen a handful of times. V usage is TRBV7-9 and J usage is TRBJ2-6; D is unclear. V shed 4 bases and J shed 3 bases, with 10 bases lying between them. Germline V lookup: CDR1 SEHNR, CDR2 FQNEAQ (reference sequence). The CDR3 consists of 15 residues. CDR3 loop: CASSSLRSGANVLTF. In DNA form, the CDR3 reads TGTGCCAGCAGCTCCCTTAGGAGTGGGGCCAACGTCCTGACTTTC.

This clonotype was observed many times. The chain recombines TRBV4-3 with TRBJ2-2; 9 bases are a match to TRBD2. The CDR3 totals 19 residues. V lost 0 bases, J lost 3 bases, and 11 bases stayed unmatched. Germline assignment: CDR1 LGHNA and CDR2 YSLEER. CDR3: CASSQEVGSGRWDTGELFF. DNA for the CDR3: TGCGCCAGCAGCCAAGAAGTGGGTAGCGGGAGATGGGACACCGGGGAGCTGTTTTTT.

In this sample, this clonotype turned up many times. The chain is built from TRBV29-1 and TRBJ2-3; the D gene could be TRBD1 or TRBD2 (5 bases each). The V end was cut by 6 bases, the J end by 7 bases, with 14 bases between. The CDR3 is 12 residues long. The germline V gene encodes CDR1 SQVTM and CDR2 ANQGSEA. The CDR3 loop is CSVGTDGNTQYF. CDR3 DNA: TGCAGCGTGGGGACGGACGGCAATACGCAGTATTTT.

The table lists this clonotype with a few counts. The chain links TRBV25-1 to TRBJ2-5; maybe TRBD2 (7 bases). The germline CDR1 and CDR2 sequences are MGHDK and SYGVNS. The CDR3 is made up of 13 amino acids. Trimming removed 6 bases at V and 5 bases at J, with 13 bases between. The CDR3 loop is CASRGGAAETQYF. In nucleotides, the CDR3 is TGTGCCAGCAGAGGGGGGGCCGCGGAGACCCAGTACTTC.

This clonotype was detected ten times or more. The chain has TRBV5-1 and TRBJ2-5; 7 positions agree with TRBD1. Germline V gene lookup returns CDR1 SGHRS and CDR2 YFSETQ. J was trimmed by 2 bases and V by 4 bases; bases with no gene match: 8. The CDR3 has 15 amino acids. The CDR3 DNA is TGCGCCAGCAGCCCTCGGGACAGAGAGCAAGAGACCCAGTACTTC. As protein: CASSPRDREQETQYF.

This rearrangement joins TRBV7-3 to TRBJ2-6, with a weak D call TRBD1 (6 bases). CDR3 size: 21 residues. V shed 1 base and J shed 0 bases, with 22 bases lying between them. CDR1 and CDR2 from the germline V gene are SGHTA and FQGTGA. For the CDR3, the DNA is TGTGCCAGCAGCTTAATGGGGGCAGGAGTTCCTCCTAACTCTGGGGCCAACGTCCTGACTTTC. It is translated as CASSLMGAGVPPNSGANVLTF.

Many counts were recorded for this clonotype. This chain uses TRBV13 with TRBJ2-5; TRBD2 aligns across 12 bases. V lost 3 bases, J lost 4 bases, and 9 bases stayed unmatched. The CDR3 extends over 17 amino acids. Per the germline V gene, CDR1 is PRHDT and CDR2 is FYEKMQ (reference sequence). CDR3 residues: CASSFRTSGTRGETQYF. The CDR3 DNA reads as TGTGCCAGCAGCTTTAGGACTAGCGGGACACGGGGAGAGACCCAGTACTTC.

The chain uses TRBV18 and TRBJ2-2; D ambiguous. CDR1 is KGHSH, CDR2 LQKENI, per germline. The V end was cut by 3 bases, the J end by 5 bases, with 13 bases between. The CDR3 sequence is 15 residues long. CDR3 in DNA: TGTGCCAGCTCACCGACGTCCGACCGGACCGGGGAGCTGTTTTTT. Amino acid sequence: CASSPTSDRTGELFF.

This clonotype was seen more than once but under ten times. V usage is TRBV11-2 and J usage is TRBJ2-1; the D gene is possibly TRBD1 (7 bases). Trimming shortened V by 0 bases and J by 4 bases, and 10 bases separated the two germline ends. This CDR3 region has 15 residues. CDR1 and CDR2 from the germline V gene are SGHAT and FQNNGV. The CDR3 DNA is TGTGCCAGCAGCTTAGACTCAGGGGGGTACAATGAGCAGTTCTTC. Its translation: CASSLDSGGYNEQFF.

This rearrangement joins TRBV3-1 to TRBJ2-7, with D perhaps TRBD2 (5 bases). The CDR3 is 18 amino acids. Germline values: CDR1 LGHDT, CDR2 YNNKEL (reference sequence). Trimming shortened V by 1 base and J by 5 bases, and 24 bases separated the two germline ends. CDR3 coding DNA: TGTGCCAGCAGCCAAGTGTCCGCGGGCGGGCACCCCGCCGACGAGCAGTACTTC. It translates to CASSQVSAGGHPADEQYF.

The rearrangement links TRBV5-1 to TRBJ1-2; D unresolved. The germline V and J ends were trimmed by 4 bases and 7 bases, with 11 bases remaining between them. CDR1 is SGHRS and CDR2 is YFSETQ in the germline V gene. The length of the CDR3 is 12 residues. This CDR3 reads CASSPDISGYTF. CDR3 in DNA: TGCGCCAGCAGCCCCGATATTTCTGGCTACACCTTC.

This rearrangement joins TRBV5-1 to TRBJ2-3; D not certain. Germline V lookup: CDR1 SGHRS, CDR2 YFSETQ. Trimming took 4 bases from V and 1 from J, leaving 13 bases between them. The CDR3 is 15 amino acids. The CDR3 sequence: CASSRLARGTDTQYF. The CDR3 DNA reads TGCGCCAGCAGCCGGCTGGCCCGCGGCACAGATACGCAGTATTTT.

This clonotype was found a few times. The J gene is TRBJ2-5, the V gene TRBV4-1; D is perhaps TRBD1 (7 bases). Germline CDR1 reads MGHRA; CDR2 reads YSYEKL. V dropped 4 bases and J dropped 3 bases, with 9 bases sitting between them. The CDR3 spans 13 residues. The DNA of the CDR3 is TGCGCCAGCAGCCCAGGGGGGAAAGAGACCCAGTACTTC. Its protein is CASSPGGKETQYF.

There are many counts of this clonotype. This chain links TRBV7-8 with TRBJ1-1, with 8 bases aligning to TRBD1. The CDR3 contains 19 residues. Germline values: CDR1 SGHVS, CDR2 FQNEAQ. Losses at the gene ends were 5 bases for V and 0 bases for J; bases not matched to a gene: 17. The CDR3 DNA reads TGTGCCAGCAGCGTTTGGGGAGGGACAGGAAAATTTATGAACACTGAAGCTTTCTTT. Translated, it gives CASSVWGGTGKFMNTEAFF.

There are many counts of this clonotype. The gene calls are TRBV18 and TRBJ2-1; 15 nucleotides line up with TRBD2. This CDR3 is 19 amino acids long. The ends lost 4 bases at V and 1 base at J; junction bases unmatched: 8. Per germline, CDR1 KGHSH and CDR2 LQKENI. The chain's CDR3 is CASSRGLAGGPSSYNEQFF. The CDR3 DNA is TGTGCCAGCTCACGAGGACTAGCGGGAGGGCCGTCGTCCTACAATGAGCAGTTCTTC. The full variable domain, its missing parts supplied by reference TRBV18 and TRBJ2-1, is NAGVMQNPRHLVRRRGQEARLRCSPMKGHSHVYWYRQLPEEGLKFMVYLQKENIIDESGMPKERFSAEFPKEGPSILRIQQVVRGDSAAYFCASSRGLAGGPSSYNEQFFGPGTRLTVL.

The genes are TRBV7-8 and TRBJ2-3; D is tentatively TRBD1 or TRBD2 (5 bases each). The CDR3 is 12 amino acids. CDR1 and CDR2 from the germline V gene are SGHVS and FQNEAQ. The V and J ends lost 10 bases and 5 bases respectively, with 13 bases between them. The CDR3 DNA sequence: TGTGCCACCGGGACCTCGATAGATACGCAGTATTTT. Its translation: CATGTSIDTQYF.

The chain carries TRBV14 and TRBJ2-2; D ambiguous. The V gene's germline CDR1 is SGHDN and CDR2 FVKESK. The CDR3 consists of 14 residues. V was pared by 2 bases and J by 4 bases, with 8 bases between. Here the CDR3 DNA reads TGTGCCAGCAGCCAACAGTGGGGCACCGGGGAGCTGTTTTTT. Its translation is CASSQQWGTGELFF.

The chain joins TRBV5-1 to TRBJ2-5, with 8 nucleotides matching TRBD2. The CDR3 is made up of 15 amino acids. Germline V gene sequence: CDR1 SGHRS, CDR2 YFSETQ. J lost 2 bases, V lost 2 bases, and 5 bases had no gene match. DNA for the CDR3: TGCGCCAGCAGCTTTAGCGGGGTCACACAAGAGACCCAGTACTTC. Amino acids: CASSFSGVTQETQYF.